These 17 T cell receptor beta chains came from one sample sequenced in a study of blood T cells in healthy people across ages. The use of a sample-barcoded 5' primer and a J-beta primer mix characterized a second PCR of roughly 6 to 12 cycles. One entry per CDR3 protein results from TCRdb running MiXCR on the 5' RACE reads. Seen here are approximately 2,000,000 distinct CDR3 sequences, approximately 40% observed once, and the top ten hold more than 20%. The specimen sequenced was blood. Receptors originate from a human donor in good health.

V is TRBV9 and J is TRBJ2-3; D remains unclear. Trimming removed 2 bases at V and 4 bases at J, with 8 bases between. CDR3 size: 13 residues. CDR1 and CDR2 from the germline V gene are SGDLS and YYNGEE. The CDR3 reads CASSVAYPDTQYF. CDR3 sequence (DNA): TGTGCCAGCAGCGTGGCCTACCCAGATACGCAGTATTTT.

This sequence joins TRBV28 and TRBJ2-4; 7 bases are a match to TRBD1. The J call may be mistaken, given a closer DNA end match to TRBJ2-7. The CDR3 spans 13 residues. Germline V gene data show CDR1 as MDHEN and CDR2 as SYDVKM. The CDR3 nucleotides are TGTGCCAGCAGCATAGACAGGGAGAACGAGCAGTACTTC. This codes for CASSIDRENEQYF.

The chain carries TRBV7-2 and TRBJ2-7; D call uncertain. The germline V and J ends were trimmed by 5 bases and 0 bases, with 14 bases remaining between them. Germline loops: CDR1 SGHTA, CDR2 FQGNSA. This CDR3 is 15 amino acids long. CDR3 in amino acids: CASSVLGFSSYEQYF. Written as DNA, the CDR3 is TGTGCCAGCAGCGTTCTCGGGTTTAGCTCCTACGAGCAGTACTTC.

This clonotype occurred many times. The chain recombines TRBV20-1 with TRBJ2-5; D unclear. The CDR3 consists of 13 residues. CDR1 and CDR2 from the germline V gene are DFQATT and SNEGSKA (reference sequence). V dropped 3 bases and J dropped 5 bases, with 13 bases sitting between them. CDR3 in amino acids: CSASPGVIETQYF. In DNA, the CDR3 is TGCAGTGCTAGTCCAGGTGTCATTGAGACCCAGTACTTC.

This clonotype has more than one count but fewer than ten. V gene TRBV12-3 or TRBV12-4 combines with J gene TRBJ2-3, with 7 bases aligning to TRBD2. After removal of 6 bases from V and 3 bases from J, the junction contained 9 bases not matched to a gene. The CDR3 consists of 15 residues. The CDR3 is CASSRVSGVTDTQYF. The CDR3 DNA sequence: TGTGCCAGCAGCCGCGTCAGCGGGGTAACAGATACGCAGTATTTT.

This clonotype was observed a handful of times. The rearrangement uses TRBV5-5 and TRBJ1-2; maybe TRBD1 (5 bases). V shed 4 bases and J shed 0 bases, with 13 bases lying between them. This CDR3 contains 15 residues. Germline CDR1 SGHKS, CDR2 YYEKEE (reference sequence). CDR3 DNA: TGTGCCAGCAGCGTAGCAGGGTATCCTAACTATGGCTACACCTTC. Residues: CASSVAGYPNYGYTF. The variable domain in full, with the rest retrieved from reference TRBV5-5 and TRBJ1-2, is DAGVTQSPTHLIKTRGQQVTLRCSPISGHKSVSWYQQVLGQGPQFIFQYYEKEERGRGNFPDRFSARQFPNYSSELNVNALLLGDSALYLCASSVAGYPNYGYTFGSGTRLTVV.

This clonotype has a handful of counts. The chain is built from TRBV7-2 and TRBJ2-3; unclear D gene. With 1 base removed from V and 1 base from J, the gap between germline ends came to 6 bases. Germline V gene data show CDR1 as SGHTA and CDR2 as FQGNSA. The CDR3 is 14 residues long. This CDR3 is CASSLVLRTDTQYF. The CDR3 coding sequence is TGTGCCAGCAGCTTAGTACTCCGCACAGATACGCAGTATTTT.

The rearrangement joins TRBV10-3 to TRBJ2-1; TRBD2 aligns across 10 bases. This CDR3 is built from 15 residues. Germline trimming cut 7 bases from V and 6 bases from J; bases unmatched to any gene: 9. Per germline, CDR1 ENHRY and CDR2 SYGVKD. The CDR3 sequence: CAITKAGGPANEQFF. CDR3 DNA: TGTGCCATCACCAAAGCGGGGGGGCCTGCCAATGAGCAGTTCTTC.

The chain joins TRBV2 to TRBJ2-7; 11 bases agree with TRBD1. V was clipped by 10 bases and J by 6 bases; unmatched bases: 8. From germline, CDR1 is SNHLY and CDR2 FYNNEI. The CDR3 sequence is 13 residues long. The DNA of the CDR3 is TGTGCCACCCTCTGGGACAGGGGGTTCGAGCAGTACTTC. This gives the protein CATLWDRGFEQYF.

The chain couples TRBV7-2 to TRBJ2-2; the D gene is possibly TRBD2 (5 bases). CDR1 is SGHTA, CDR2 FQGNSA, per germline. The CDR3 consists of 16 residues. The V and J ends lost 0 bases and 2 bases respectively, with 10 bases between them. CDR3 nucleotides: TGTGCCAGCAGCTTAGCGCCGGGGATAAACACCGGGGAGCTGTTTTTT. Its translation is CASSLAPGINTGELFF.

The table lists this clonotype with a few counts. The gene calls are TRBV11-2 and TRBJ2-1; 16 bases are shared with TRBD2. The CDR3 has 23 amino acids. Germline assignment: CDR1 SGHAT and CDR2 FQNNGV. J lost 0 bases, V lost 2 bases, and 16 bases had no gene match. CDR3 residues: CASSLPGTSGGARYQSSYNEQFF. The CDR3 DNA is TGTGCCAGCAGCTTACCCGGGACTAGCGGGGGGGCTCGCTACCAGAGCTCCTACAATGAGCAGTTCTTC.

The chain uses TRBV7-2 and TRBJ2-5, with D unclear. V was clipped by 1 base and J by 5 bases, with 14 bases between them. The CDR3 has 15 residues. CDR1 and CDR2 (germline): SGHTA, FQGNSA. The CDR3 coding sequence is TGTGCCAGCAGCTTAGGGGCAGCAGTCACGGAGACCCAGTACTTC. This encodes CASSLGAAVTETQYF. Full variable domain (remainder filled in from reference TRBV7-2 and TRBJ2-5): GAGVSQSPSNKVTEKGKDVELRCDPISGHTALYWYRQSLGQGLEFLIYFQGNSAPDKSGLPSDRFSAERTGGSVSTLTIQRTQQEDSAVYLCASSLGAAVTETQYFGPGTRLLVL.

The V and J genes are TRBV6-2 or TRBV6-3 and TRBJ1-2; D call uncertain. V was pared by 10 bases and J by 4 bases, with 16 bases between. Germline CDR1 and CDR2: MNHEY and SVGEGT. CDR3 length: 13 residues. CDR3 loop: CAITRVGVYGYTF. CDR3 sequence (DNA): TGTGCCATCACGAGGGTCGGAGTCTATGGCTACACCTTC.

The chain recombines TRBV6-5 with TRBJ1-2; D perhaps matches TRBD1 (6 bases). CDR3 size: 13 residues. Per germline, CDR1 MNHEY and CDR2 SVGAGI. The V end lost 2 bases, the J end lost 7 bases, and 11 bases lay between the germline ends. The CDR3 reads CASSYNRESGYTF. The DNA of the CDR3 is TGTGCCAGCAGTTACAACAGGGAGTCTGGCTACACCTTC.

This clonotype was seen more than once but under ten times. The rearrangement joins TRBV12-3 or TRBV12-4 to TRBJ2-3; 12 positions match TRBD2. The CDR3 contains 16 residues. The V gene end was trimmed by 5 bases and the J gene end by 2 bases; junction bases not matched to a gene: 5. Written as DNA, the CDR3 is TGTGCCAGCAGTAAAGGACTAGCGGGAAACACAGATACGCAGTATTTT. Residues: CASSKGLAGNTDTQYF.

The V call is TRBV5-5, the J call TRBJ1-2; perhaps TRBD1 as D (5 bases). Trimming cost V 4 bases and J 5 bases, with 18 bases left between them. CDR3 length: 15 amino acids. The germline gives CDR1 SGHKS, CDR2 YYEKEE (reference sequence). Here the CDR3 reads CASSPGEGLLYGYTF. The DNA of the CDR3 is TGTGCCAGCAGCCCGGGGGAGGGACTTCTTTATGGCTACACCTTC.

CDR3 in DNA: TGTGCCAGCAGCCAAACGTGGGCGGACATTCAGTACTTC. Translation gives CASSQTWADIQYF. The rearrangement links TRBV3-1 to TRBJ2-4, with D hard to call. CDR1 is LGHDT, CDR2 YNNKEL, per germline (reference sequence). The CDR3 consists of 13 residues. The germline V and J ends were trimmed by 2 bases and 8 bases, with 10 bases remaining between them.